This T cell receptor beta chain appears in the sequencing data of a study of blood T cell repertoires in COVID-19. Study-level information: COVID-19 samples from acute and convalescent phases originated in the United States, Italy and Spain. PBMCs, B-cell-depleted T cells, or T cells provided the cDNA or gDNA that made up the material.

Original methodology: How many nucleated cells were present was estimated from reference gene primer amplification. The repertoire was sequenced with immunoSEQ multiplex PCR; TCRdb's copy has only in-frame clones and lacks some. V and J calls plus clone size are reproduced from that table; the DNA served to infer D and trimming. Counted here are a few hundred thousand clones, 88% occurring once; the ten biggest clones make up 0.95% to 1%. With V trimmed by 4 bases and J by 4 bases, 18 bases remained unmatched. The length of the CDR3 is 19 residues. Germline V CDR1 and CDR2: SGHRS, YFSETQ. The rearrangement links TRBV5-1 to TRBJ1-2, with TRBD1 identical over 11 bases. The clonotype comes from a woman in her 40s who had recovered from COVID-19. The sample taken for sequencing was peripheral blood. The CDR3: CASSIPSGTGGVGGYGYTF. As DNA, the CDR3 is TGCGCCAGCAGCATTCCTTCCGGGACAGGGGGGGTTGGAGGCTATGGCTACACCTTC.